A single T cell receptor (beta chain) is shown here with its context. The antigen remains undetermined. Trimming stripped 1 base from V and 5 bases from J, with 5 bases between. CDR3 length: 12 residues. CDR1 SEHNR and CDR2 FQNEAQ come from the germline V gene (reference sequence). The data originate from a study of CD8+ T cells in alopecia areata. Study conclusions and caveats: Affected scalp, especially in alopecia totalis/universalis, had a higher clonality than normal scalp did.

It was cDNA, reverse transcribed from extracted RNA, that served as the sequencing template. The protocol was immunoSEQ multiplex PCR, while the TCRdb copy is restricted to in-frame clones and leaves out a portion. The sample records about 150,000 clones, around half being singletons. The chain joins TRBV7-9 to TRBJ2-5; D is uncertain. Sequences were derived from CD8+ T cells sorted from blood, sampled at week 0. This receptor was obtained from a human donor with alopecia areata. CDR3 in DNA: TGTGCCAGCAGCTTAGTCTTGGAGACCCAGTACTTC. Protein sequence: CASSLVLETQYF.